The 8 T cell receptor beta chains below come from one sample, sequenced in a study of blood T cell repertoires in COVID-19. Measured with immunoSEQ multiplex PCR; TCRdb has only the in-frame clones, and not every one. The data hold under 200,000 clones, with around 84% observed a single time. Material for sequencing was PBMCs or T cells enriched from blood (not recorded which). The receptors were sampled from a woman in her twenties or thirties who had been exposed to COVID-19.

This rearrangement joins TRBV19 to TRBJ1-5; the D is unclear. The V and J ends lost 4 bases and 5 bases respectively, with 9 bases between them. The CDR3 is 13 amino acids. Per the germline V gene, CDR1 is LNHDA and CDR2 is SQIVND (reference sequence). CDR3 loop: CASSRERDQPQHF. CDR3 sequence (DNA): TGTGCCAGTAGTAGAGAGCGGGATCAGCCCCAGCATTTT.

The rearrangement links TRBV6-1 to TRBJ1-1; 7 bases align to TRBD1. The germline V gene encodes CDR1 MNHNS and CDR2 SASEGT. The length of the CDR3 is 19 residues. The J segment lost 4 bases and the V segment lost 3 bases, leaving 20 bases of the junction unmatched. DNA of the CDR3: TGTGCCAGCAGTGAGCACTTAGGGACAGCATCGACCATGATCACTGAAGCTTTCTTT. Residues: CASSEHLGTASTMITEAFF.

The chain employs TRBV6-5 and TRBJ2-5; D might be TRBD2 (6 bases). Germline V gene lookup returns CDR1 MNHEY and CDR2 SVGAGI. There are 14 residues in the CDR3. Deletions cut 5 bases from V and 1 base from J, with 11 bases between. This chain's CDR3 is CASSRTIFQETQYF. Here the CDR3 DNA reads TGTGCCAGCAGTCGGACTATTTTCCAAGAGACCCAGTACTTC.

The V call is TRBV5-1, the J call TRBJ2-1, with D possibly TRBD2 on 5 matching bases. The germline V and J ends were trimmed by 1 base and 1 base, with 12 bases remaining between them. This CDR3 spans 16 amino acids. The germline V gene has CDR1 SGHRS and CDR2 YFSETQ. CDR3 amino acids: CASSLRAGVSYNEQFF. In DNA, the CDR3 is TGCGCCAGCAGCTTGCGGGCCGGGGTATCCTACAATGAGCAGTTCTTC.

The chain joins TRBV7-9 to TRBJ2-2, with TRBD2 identical over 9 bases. CDR1 and CDR2 from the germline V gene are SEHNR and FQNEAQ (reference sequence). V lost 0 bases, J lost 6 bases, and 2 bases stayed unmatched. The CDR3 runs to 15 residues. CDR3 sequence (DNA): TGTGCCAGCAGCTTAGCGCGGGAGGGATCCGGGGAGCTGTTTTTT. Translating gives CASSLAREGSGELFF.

V usage is TRBV10-2 and J usage is TRBJ1-1; D is possibly TRBD1 (6 bases). CDR3 length: 14 amino acids. CDR1 is WSHSY and CDR2 is SAAADI in the germline V gene. The V gene lost 6 bases and the J gene lost 3 bases, with 14 bases spanning the gap. The CDR3 sequence: CASRTQGPDTEAFF. DNA for the CDR3: TGCGCCAGCAGGACTCAGGGGCCGGACACTGAAGCTTTCTTT.

The gene calls are TRBV11-2 and TRBJ1-1, with no clear D. Trimming pared 3 bases from V and 1 base from J, leaving 12 bases between. This CDR3 has 15 residues. The V gene's germline CDR1 is SGHAT and CDR2 FQNNGV. CDR3 DNA sequence: TGTGCCAGCAGCTTTAGCGAATTGGGGAACACTGAAGCTTTCTTT. This encodes CASSFSELGNTEAFF.

The chain uses TRBV5-1 and TRBJ1-2, with unresolved D. Germline V CDR1 and CDR2: SGHRS, YFSETQ. This CDR3 comprises 16 residues. V shed 1 base and J shed 0 bases, with 13 bases lying between them. The CDR3 sequence is CASSLTVTQANYGYTF. CDR3 sequence (DNA): TGCGCCAGCAGCTTGACAGTTACCCAAGCTAACTATGGCTACACCTTC.